This TCR beta chain was observed in a study of shared clonotypes between healthy human individuals. Study details: CD4 naive and CD4 memory each took three plates per donor, while CD8 naive took two and CD8 memory one. Study outcomes and limitations: Clonotype sharing among donors was expected to depend on sequencing depth.

To note about this clone: Its antigen is as yet unknown.

The CDR3 totals 14 residues. V shed 0 bases and J shed 8 bases, with 12 bases lying between them. The germline V gene has CDR1 SGDLS and CDR2 YYNGEE. Sequencing used immunoSEQ multiplex PCR; TCRdb keeps in-frame clones, though not all of them. The table lists 2 million to 3 million clones, approximately 93% of them singletons. The split of CD4+ cells yielded CD45RA+ naive and CD45RA-negative memory subsets. The gene calls are TRBV9 and TRBJ2-1, with D possibly being TRBD1 or TRBD2 (5 bases each). This receptor was taken from a man between 18 and 35 years old in good health. Some clones in this sample may be carry-over from other donors' samples. Specimen: naive CD4+ T cells from PBMCs. This sample's subset: CD45RA+ positively selected. The chain's CDR3 is CASSVALRGHEQFF. CDR3 nucleotide sequence: TGTGCCAGCAGCGTAGCCCTCCGGGGCCATGAGCAGTTCTTC.